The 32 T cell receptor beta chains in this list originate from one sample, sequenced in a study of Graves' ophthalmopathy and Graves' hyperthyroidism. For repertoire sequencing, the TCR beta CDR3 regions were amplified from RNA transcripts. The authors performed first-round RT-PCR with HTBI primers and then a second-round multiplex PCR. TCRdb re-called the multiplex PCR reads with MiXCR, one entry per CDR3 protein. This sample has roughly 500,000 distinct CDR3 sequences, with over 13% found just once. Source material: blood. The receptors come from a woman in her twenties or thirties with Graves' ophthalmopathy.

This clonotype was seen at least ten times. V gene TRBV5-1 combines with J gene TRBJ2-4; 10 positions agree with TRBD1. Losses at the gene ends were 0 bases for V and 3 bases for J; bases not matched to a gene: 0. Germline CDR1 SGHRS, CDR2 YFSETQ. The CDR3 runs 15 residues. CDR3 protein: CASSLGTGGKNIQYF. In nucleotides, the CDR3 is TGCGCCAGCAGCTTGGGGACAGGGGGCAAAAACATTCAGTACTTC.

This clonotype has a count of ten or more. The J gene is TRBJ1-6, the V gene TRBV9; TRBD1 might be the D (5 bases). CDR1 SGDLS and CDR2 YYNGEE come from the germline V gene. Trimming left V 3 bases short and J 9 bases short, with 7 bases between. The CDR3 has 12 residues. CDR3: CASSGGGSPLHF. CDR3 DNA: TGTGCCAGCAGCGGGGGCGGTTCACCCCTCCACTTT.

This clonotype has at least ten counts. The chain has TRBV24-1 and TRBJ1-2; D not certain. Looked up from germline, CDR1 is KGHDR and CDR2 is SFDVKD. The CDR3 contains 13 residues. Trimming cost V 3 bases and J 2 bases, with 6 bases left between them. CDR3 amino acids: CATSDVVNYGYTF. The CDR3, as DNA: TGTGCCACCAGTGATGTTGTGAACTATGGCTACACCTTC.

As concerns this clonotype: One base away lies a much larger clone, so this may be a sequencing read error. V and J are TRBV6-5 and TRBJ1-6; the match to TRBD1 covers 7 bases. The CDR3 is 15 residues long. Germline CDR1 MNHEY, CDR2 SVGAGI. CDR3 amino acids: CASSYWHRGDSLLHF. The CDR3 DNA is TGTGCCAGCAGTTACTGGCACAGGGGTGATTCACTCCTCCACTTT.

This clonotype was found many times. In DNA form, the CDR3 reads TGTGCCGCCGCGGAGGGGACGGAGGGGGCCGGGGAGCTGTTTTTT. Translation: CAAAEGTEGAGELFF. This chain uses TRBV10-3 with TRBJ2-2; D is possibly TRBD1 or TRBD2 (6 bases each). The CDR3 sequence is 15 residues long. In germline, CDR1 is ENHRY, CDR2 SYGVKD. V lost 11 bases and J 6 bases, leaving 22 bases between the germline ends.

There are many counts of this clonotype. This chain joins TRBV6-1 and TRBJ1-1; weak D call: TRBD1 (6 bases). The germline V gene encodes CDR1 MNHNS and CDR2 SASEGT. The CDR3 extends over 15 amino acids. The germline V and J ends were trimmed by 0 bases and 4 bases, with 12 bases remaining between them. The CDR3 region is CASSEARGLGTEAFF. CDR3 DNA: TGTGCCAGCAGTGAAGCTCGGGGGCTAGGCACTGAAGCTTTCTTT.

The CDR3 protein is CASRTRGGSDIQYF. Here the CDR3 DNA reads TGTGCCAGCAGGACCCGCGGAGGGTCCGACATTCAGTACTTC. The J gene is TRBJ2-4, the V gene TRBV28; a weak D match, TRBD2 (6 bases). V was clipped by 6 bases and J by 8 bases, with 17 bases between them. Germline CDR1 MDHEN, CDR2 SYDVKM. The CDR3 spans 14 residues.

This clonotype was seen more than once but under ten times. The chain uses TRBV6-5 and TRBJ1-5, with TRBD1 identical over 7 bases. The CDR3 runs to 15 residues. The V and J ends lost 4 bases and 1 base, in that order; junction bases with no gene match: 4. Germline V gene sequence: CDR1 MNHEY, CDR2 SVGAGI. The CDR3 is CASSFGQESNQPQHF. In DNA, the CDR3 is TGTGCCAGCAGTTTCGGACAGGAGAGCAATCAGCCCCAGCATTTT.

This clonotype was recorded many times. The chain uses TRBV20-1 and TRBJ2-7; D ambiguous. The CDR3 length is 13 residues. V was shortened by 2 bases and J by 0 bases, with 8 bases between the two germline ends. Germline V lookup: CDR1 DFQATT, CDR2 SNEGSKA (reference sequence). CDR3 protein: CSARTASSYEQYF. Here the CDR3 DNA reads TGCAGTGCTAGAACAGCGAGCTCCTACGAGCAGTACTTC.

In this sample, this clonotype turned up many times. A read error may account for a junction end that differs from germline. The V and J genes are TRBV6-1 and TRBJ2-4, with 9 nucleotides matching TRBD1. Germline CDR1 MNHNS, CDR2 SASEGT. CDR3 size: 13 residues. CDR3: CASTPGTGNIKYF. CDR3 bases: TGTGCCAGCACCCCCGGGACAGGGAACATTAAGTACTTC.

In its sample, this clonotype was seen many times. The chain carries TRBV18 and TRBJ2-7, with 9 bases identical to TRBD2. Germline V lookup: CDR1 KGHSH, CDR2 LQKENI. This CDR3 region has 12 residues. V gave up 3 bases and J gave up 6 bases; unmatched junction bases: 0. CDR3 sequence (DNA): TGTGCCAGCTCACCTAGCGGGGGCGAGCAGTACTTC. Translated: CASSPSGGEQYF.

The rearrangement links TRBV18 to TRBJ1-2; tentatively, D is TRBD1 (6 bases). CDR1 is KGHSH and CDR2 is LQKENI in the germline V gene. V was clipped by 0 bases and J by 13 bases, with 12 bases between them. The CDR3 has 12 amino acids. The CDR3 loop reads CASSPPDSRFTF. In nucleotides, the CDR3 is TGTGCCAGCTCACCACCGGACAGTCGGTTCACCTTC.

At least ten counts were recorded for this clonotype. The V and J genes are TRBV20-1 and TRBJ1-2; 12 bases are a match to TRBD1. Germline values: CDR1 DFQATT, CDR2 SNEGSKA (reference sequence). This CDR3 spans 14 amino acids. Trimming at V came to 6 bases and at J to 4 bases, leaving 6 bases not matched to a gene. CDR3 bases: TGCAGTGCATACGGGACAGGGGGCGGCTATGGCTACACCTTC. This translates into CSAYGTGGGYGYTF.

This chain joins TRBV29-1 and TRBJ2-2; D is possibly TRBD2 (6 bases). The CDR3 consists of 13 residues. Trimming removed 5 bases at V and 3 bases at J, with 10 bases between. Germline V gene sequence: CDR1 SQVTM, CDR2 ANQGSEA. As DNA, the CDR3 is TGCAGCGTTATAGGAGGGTACACCGGGGAGCTGTTTTTT. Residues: CSVIGGYTGELFF.

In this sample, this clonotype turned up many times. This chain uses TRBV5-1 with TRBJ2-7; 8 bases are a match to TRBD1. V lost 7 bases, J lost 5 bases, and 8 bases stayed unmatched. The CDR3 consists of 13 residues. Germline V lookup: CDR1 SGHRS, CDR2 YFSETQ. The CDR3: CASPGQALDEQYF. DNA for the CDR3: TGCGCCAGCCCGGGACAGGCCCTCGACGAGCAGTACTTC.

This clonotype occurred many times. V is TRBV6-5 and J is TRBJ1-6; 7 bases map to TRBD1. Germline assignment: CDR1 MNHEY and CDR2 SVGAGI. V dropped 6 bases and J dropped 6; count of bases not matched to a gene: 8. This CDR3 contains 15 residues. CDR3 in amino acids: CASRTGTESNSPLHF. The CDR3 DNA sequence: TGTGCCAGCAGGACAGGGACGGAGTCTAATTCACCCCTCCACTTT.

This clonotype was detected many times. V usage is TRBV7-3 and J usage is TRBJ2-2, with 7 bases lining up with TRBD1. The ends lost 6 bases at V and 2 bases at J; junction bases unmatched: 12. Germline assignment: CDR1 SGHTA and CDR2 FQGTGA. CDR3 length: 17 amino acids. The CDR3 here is CASRGPPGQTNTGELFF. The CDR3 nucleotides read TGTGCCAGCAGGGGACCTCCGGGACAGACCAACACCGGGGAGCTGTTTTTT. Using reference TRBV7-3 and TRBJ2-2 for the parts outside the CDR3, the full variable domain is GAGVSQTPSNKVTEKGKYVELRCDPISGHTALYWYRQSLGQGPEFLIYFQGTGAADDSGLPNDRFFAVRPEGSVSTLKIQRTERGDSAVYLCASRGPPGQTNTGELFFGEGSRLTVL.

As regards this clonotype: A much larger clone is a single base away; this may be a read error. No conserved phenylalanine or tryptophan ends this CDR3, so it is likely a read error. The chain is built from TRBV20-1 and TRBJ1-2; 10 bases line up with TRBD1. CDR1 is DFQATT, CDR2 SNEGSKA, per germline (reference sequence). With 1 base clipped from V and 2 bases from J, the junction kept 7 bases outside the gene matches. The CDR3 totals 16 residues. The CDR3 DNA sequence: TGCAGTGCTAGAGGCAGGGCGGGACAGGGGAACTATGGCTACACCGTC. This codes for CSARGRAGQGNYGYTV.

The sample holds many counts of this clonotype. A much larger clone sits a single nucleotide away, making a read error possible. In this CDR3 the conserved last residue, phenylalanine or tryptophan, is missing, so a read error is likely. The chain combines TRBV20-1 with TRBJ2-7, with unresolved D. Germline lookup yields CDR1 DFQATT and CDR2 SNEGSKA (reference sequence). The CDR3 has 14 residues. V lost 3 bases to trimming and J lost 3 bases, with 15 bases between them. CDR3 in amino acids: CSASMRGRSYEQYL. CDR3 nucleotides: TGCAGTGCTAGTATGCGAGGACGGAGCTACGAGCAGTACCTC.

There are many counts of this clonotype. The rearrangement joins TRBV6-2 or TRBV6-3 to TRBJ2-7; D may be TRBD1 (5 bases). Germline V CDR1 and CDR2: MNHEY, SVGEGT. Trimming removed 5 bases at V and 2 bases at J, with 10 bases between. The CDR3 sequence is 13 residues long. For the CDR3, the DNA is TGTGCCAGCAGTCTGACAGAAACCTACGAGCAGTACTTC. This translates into CASSLTETYEQYF.

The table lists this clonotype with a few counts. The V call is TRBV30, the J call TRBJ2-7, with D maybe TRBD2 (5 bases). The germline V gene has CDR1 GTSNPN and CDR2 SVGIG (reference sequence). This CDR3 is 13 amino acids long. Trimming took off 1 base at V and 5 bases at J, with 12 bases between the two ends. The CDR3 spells CAWSGLGSNEQYF. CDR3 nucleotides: TGTGCCTGGAGTGGCTTAGGGAGCAACGAGCAGTACTTC.

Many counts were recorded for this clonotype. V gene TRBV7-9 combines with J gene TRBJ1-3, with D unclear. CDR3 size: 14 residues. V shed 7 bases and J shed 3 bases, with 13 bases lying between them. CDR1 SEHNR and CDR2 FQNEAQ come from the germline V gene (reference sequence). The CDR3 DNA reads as TGTGCCAGCACTACCTCGGAGTTTGGAAACACCATATATTTT. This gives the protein CASTTSEFGNTIYF.

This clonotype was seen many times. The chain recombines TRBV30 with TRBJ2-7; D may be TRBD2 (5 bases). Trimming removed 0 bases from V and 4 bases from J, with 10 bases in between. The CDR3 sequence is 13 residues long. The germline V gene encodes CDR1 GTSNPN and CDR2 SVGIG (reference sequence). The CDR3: CAWSVRVAYEQYF. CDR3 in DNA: TGTGCCTGGAGTGTTCGGGTAGCGTACGAGCAGTACTTC.

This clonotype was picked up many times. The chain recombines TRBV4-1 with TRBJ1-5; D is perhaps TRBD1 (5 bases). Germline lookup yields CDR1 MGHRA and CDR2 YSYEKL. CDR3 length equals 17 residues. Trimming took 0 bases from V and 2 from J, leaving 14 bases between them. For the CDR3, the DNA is TGCGCCAGCAGCCAAGACACACAGGCGGGTGGCAATCAGCCCCAGCATTTT. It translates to CASSQDTQAGGNQPQHF.

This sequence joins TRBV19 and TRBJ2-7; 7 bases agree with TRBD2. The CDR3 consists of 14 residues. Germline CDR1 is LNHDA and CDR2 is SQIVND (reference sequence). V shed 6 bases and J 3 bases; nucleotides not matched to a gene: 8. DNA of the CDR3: TGTGCCAGTAGGTCTGGCGGGGGAAACTACGAGCAGTACTTC. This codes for CASRSGGGNYEQYF. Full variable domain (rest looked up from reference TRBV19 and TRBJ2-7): DGGITQSPKYLFRKEGQNVTLSCEQNLNHDAMYWYRQDPGQGLRLIYYSQIVNDFQKGDIAEGYSVSREKKESFPLTVTSAQKNPTAFYLCASRSGGGNYEQYFGPGTRLTVT.

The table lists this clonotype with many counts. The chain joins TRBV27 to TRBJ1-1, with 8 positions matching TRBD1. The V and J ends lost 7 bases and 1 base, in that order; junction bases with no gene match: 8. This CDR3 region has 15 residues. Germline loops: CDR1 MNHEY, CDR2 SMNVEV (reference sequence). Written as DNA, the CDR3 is TGTGCCAGCACCCTCGAGGGGACAGGGAACACTGAAGCTTTCTTT. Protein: CASTLEGTGNTEAFF.

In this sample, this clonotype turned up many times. The CDR3 coding sequence is TGTGCCAGCCCACCGGGACCCTATGGCTACACCTTC. Protein product: CASPPGPYGYTF. V is TRBV2 and J is TRBJ1-2; tentative D call: TRBD1 (5 bases). CDR1 is SNHLY and CDR2 is FYNNEI in the germline V gene. This CDR3 spans 12 amino acids. V was pared by 8 bases and J by 4 bases, with 11 bases between.

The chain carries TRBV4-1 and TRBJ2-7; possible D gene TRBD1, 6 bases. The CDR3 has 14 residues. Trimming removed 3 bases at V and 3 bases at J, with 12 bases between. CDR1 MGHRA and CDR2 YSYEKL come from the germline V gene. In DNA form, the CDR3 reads TGCGCCAGCAGCCATGGGCAGGGGATCTACGAGCAGTACTTC. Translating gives CASSHGQGIYEQYF.

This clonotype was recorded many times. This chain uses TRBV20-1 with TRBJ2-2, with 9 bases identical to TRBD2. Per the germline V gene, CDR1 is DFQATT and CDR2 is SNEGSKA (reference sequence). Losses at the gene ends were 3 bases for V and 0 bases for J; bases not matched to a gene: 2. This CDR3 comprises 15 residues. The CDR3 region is CSASRTSANTGELFF. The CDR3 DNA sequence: TGCAGTGCTAGTCGGACTAGCGCGAACACCGGGGAGCTGTTTTTT.

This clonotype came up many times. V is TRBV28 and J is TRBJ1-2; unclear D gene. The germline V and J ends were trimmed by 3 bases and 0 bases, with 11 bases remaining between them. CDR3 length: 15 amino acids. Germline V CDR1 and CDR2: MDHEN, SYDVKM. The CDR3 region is CASSFLHSSNYGYTF. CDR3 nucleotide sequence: TGTGCCAGCAGTTTTCTCCACAGTTCTAACTATGGCTACACCTTC.

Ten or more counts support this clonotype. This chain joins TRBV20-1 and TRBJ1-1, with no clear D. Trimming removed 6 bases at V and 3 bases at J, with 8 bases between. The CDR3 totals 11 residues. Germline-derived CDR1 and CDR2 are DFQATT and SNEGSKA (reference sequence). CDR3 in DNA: TGCAGTGCCCTAGGGTACACTGAAGCTTTCTTT. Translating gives CSALGYTEAFF.

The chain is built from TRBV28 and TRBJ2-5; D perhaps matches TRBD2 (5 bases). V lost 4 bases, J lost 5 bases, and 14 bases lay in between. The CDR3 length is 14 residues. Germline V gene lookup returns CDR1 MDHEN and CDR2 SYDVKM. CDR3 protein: CASSSLGGGETQYF. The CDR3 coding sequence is TGTGCCAGCAGTTCCCTGGGCGGCGGGGAGACCCAGTACTTC.